This is a list of T cell receptor beta chains from one sample in a study of cytomegalovirus exposure and HLA in healthy donors. The method was immunoSEQ multiplex PCR; TCRdb's version includes in-frame clones alone and lacks a portion of them. Its table lists approximately 120,000 clones. Material: PBMCs. Receptors originate from a man aged 30 to 39 in good health and CMV-seronegative. Both conserved end residues are trimmed from each CDR3. D genes are given only for firm matches.

>TRBJ1-1|TRBV27|TRBD1
ASTWTGGGGAEAF
>TRBJ1-4|TRBV2|NA
ASKTVDNEKLF
>TRBJ2-7|TRBV4-3|TRBD2
ASSHETSGASYEQY
>TRBJ1-1|TRBV28|TRBD1
ASSLEGGFRPFTEAF
>TRBJ2-7|TRBV4-3|TRBD1
ASSPYRDRGYEQY
>TRBJ2-2|TRBV6-8|NA
ASSYAINTGELF
>TRBJ1-4|TRBV27|TRBD1
ASSLGQGENEKLF
>TRBJ2-7|TRBV5-1|NA
ASSSQEGTPYEQY
>TRBJ2-7|TRBV11-2|NA
ASSGRAESSYEQY
>TRBJ1-6|TRBV27|TRBD1
ASSPRDSYQKGYNSPLH
>TRBJ1-1|TRBV6-1|NA
ASREREAF
>TRBJ2-1|TRBV5-1|NA
ASSLDHYNEQF
>TRBJ2-4|TRBV19|NA
ASSQGRQMGLAKNIQY
>TRBJ2-6|TRBV18|TRBD2
ASSPTRGSGNSGANVLT
>TRBJ2-1|TRBV21-1|NA
ASSKGRTSCDNEQF
>TRBJ2-1|TRBV6-1|TRBD2
ASSDELAGGHRSEQF
>TRBJ1-5|TRBV9|NA
ASSVGPYNQPQH
>TRBJ2-3|TRBV7-9|NA
ASSFRADTQY
>TRBJ1-5|TRBV28|TRBD1
ASSSRTGDQPQH
>TRBJ2-1|TRBV5-4|NA
ASSLGTAYNEQF
>TRBJ2-3|TRBV7-2|TRBD2
ASSRTSGTSDTQY
>TRBJ2-4|TRBV29-1|NA
SVGVRGNENIQY
>TRBJ1-4|TRBV30|NA
AWSDGGPGEKLF
>TRBJ1-1|TRBV6-6|TRBD1
ASSPPGQGTNTEAF
>TRBJ2-5|TRBV5-1|NA
ASSGSWGGGTQY
>TRBJ2-7|TRBV6-6|TRBD2
ASALAGPGEQY
>TRBJ1-2|TRBV19|NA
ASSMSDSYGYT
>TRBJ2-5|TRBV27|TRBD2
ASSLLAGYETQY
>TRBJ2-1|TRBV27|TRBD2
ASSNLAGALEQF